This is a list of T cell receptor beta chains from one sample in a study of cytomegalovirus exposure and HLA in healthy donors. Clones were sequenced by immunoSEQ multiplex PCR, and TCRdb holds only the in-frame ones, with some missing. The record lists just under 80,000 clones, of which the ten most abundant hold 3.5% to 4.5%. Sequencing was performed on PBMCs. The source is a man aged 18 to 29 in good health and CMV-seropositive. Both conserved end residues are part of each CDR3. Each record gives: J gene, D gene, V gene, CDR3 DNA, CDR3 protein. The D gene is left open where the match is weak.

TRBJ1-1	-	TRBV6-5	TGTGCCAGCAGCCGACAGATGAACACTGAAGCTTTCTTC	CASSRQMNTEAFF
TRBJ2-5	-	TRBV5-5	TGTGCCAGCACCCCTACGGGACTCGAAGCGGAGACCCAGTACTTC	CASTPTGLEAETQYF
TRBJ1-2	TRBD1	TRBV28	TGTGCCAGCAGTTTGGTCCCAACAGGGGATATTGGCTACACCTTC	CASSLVPTGDIGYTF
TRBJ2-1	-	TRBV28	TGTGCCAGTGCCTTATCAGCGAGGAACTACAATGAGCAGTTCTTC	CASALSARNYNEQFF
TRBJ2-3	TRBD1	TRBV5-1	TGCGCCAGCAGCTTCGACAGGGTGGAGACCGATACGCAGTATTTT	CASSFDRVETDTQYF
TRBJ1-2	TRBD1	TRBV28	TGTGCCAGCAGTGTTCCGACAGGGGTTCTTTATGGCTACACCTTC	CASSVPTGVLYGYTF
TRBJ2-7	-	TRBV5-1	TGCGCCAGCAGCGAATCCGGGACAACCTACGAGCAGTACTTC	CASSESGTTYEQYF
TRBJ2-7	-	TRBV5-6	TGTGCCAGCAGCTTGGCGGACAGAAAGACCTACGAGCAGTACTTC	CASSLADRKTYEQYF
TRBJ2-3	-	TRBV28	TGTGCCAGCAGTACGCTTATACCGCGGCCCACAGATACGCAGTATTTT	CASSTLIPRPTDTQYF
TRBJ1-5	TRBD1	TRBV7-8	TGTGCCAGCAGCTATACAGGGGGCGGAGAGCCCCAGCATTTT	CASSYTGGGEPQHF
TRBJ1-2	TRBD1	TRBV28	TGTGCCAGCAGAAAAGGTACAGGGGTAACCTATGGCTACACCTTC	CASRKGTGVTYGYTF
TRBJ2-1	-	TRBV9	TGTGCCAGCAGCCCAGACAATGAGCAGTTCTTC	CASSPDNEQFF
TRBJ1-1	-	TRBV6-5	TGTGCCAGCAGCCAATCCAGGGGTTTGAACACTGAAGCTTTCTTT	CASSQSRGLNTEAFF
TRBJ1-5	-	TRBV27	TGTGCCAGCAGCTCCCTCGGGCAGCCCCAGCATTTT	CASSSLGQPQHF
TRBJ2-1	-	TRBV6-6	TGTGCCAGCAGTTACTCTCAAGCCCGCGATGAGCAGTTCTTC	CASSYSQARDEQFF
TRBJ1-2	-	TRBV5-1	TGCGCCAGCAGCCCCGACAGCGCCTATGGCTACACCTTC	CASSPDSAYGYTF
TRBJ2-5	-	TRBV2	TGTGCCAGCAGTGCGGGAAGCGAGGGGACCCAGTACTTC	CASSAGSEGTQYF
TRBJ2-7	-	TRBV25-1	TGTGCCAGTGTCCAGGGGGGCACCTACGAGCAGTACTTC	CASVQGGTYEQYF
TRBJ1-5	TRBD1	TRBV6-1	TGTGCCAGCAGTCCGACAGGGTTCAGCAATCAGCCCCAGCATTTT	CASSPTGFSNQPQHF
TRBJ2-7	TRBD1	TRBV27	TGTGCCAGCAGTTTAGAGAACGCAGGGGGCTACGAGCAGTACTTC	CASSLENAGGYEQYF
TRBJ1-6	TRBD1	TRBV28	TGTGCCAGCAGTTTAGTCCAGGGGGCTAATTCACCCCTCCACTTT	CASSLVQGANSPLHF
TRBJ2-3	TRBD2	TRBV9	TGTGCCAGCAGCGTTATCCCTAGCGGGGGGGGCACAGATACGCAGTATTTT	CASSVIPSGGGTDTQYF
TRBJ1-4	-	TRBV13	TGTGCCAGCAGCTTACCGCCCCGGGGCCGGGGGGAAAAACTGTTTTTT	CASSLPPRGRGEKLFF
TRBJ1-1	TRBD1	TRBV5-1	TGCGCCAGCAGCTTGGGACAGGGGGCAATGAACACTGAAGCTTTCTTT	CASSLGQGAMNTEAFF
TRBJ2-3	TRBD2	TRBV9	TGTGCCAGCAGCGTAGGGGGGGGATACGCAGATACGCAGTATTTT	CASSVGGGYADTQYF
TRBJ2-1	TRBD2	TRBV29-1	TGCAGCGTGGACGGGGGGAGCTCCTACAATGAGCAGTTCTTC	CSVDGGSSYNEQFF
TRBJ1-3	-	TRBV28	TGTGCCAGCAGAGAGACTGGAAACACCATATATTTT	CASRETGNTIYF
TRBJ2-7	-	TRBV30	TGTGCCTGGAGACGCAAGGGAGGCTTCTCCTACGAGCAGTACTTC	CAWRRKGGFSYEQYF
TRBJ1-2	-	TRBV21-1	TGTGCCAGCAGCTCGGACAGGAACTATGGCTACACCTTC	CASSSDRNYGYTF
TRBJ2-1	TRBD1	TRBV5-1	TGCGTCAGCAGCTTACAGGGGCTTGGGAATGAGCAGTTCTTC	CVSSLQGLGNEQFF
TRBJ2-7	-	TRBV7-2	TGTGCCAGCAGCTTATTCTCTGTGGAGCAGTACTTC	CASSLFSVEQYF
TRBJ2-7	TRBD1	TRBV5-6	TGTGCCAGCAGCGACTCTAATCGGGGGACAGGGCGAGACGAGCAGTACTTC	CASSDSNRGTGRDEQYF
TRBJ1-1	-	TRBV5-1	TGCGCCAGCAGCTTGGCCATGGGCGTCCCTGAAGCTTTCTTT	CASSLAMGVPEAFF
TRBJ1-3	-	TRBV14	TGTGCCAGCAGCAAGTCGGGATTTGGAAACACCATATATTTT	CASSKSGFGNTIYF
TRBJ1-5	TRBD1	TRBV2	TGTGCCAGCAGCGGACAGGTCGTCGGCAATCAGCCCCAGCATTTT	CASSGQVVGNQPQHF
TRBJ2-1	TRBD1	TRBV5-1	TGCGCCAGCAGCTTGACAGGGGCGTCGAACAATGAGCAGTTCTTC	CASSLTGASNNEQFF
TRBJ1-5	-	TRBV5-8	TGTGCCAGCAGCTTGGGCGTAAGTCATCGGAATCAGCCCCAGCATTTT	CASSLGVSHRNQPQHF
TRBJ2-3	TRBD1	TRBV11-3	TGTGCCAGCAGCGCTTTTGGACAGGGGGCAGATACGCAGTATTTT	CASSAFGQGADTQYF
TRBJ2-2	-	TRBV5-1	TGCGCCAGCAGCTTGGGGACCGGGACGGGGGCCGGGGAGCTGTTTTTT	CASSLGTGTGAGELFF
TRBJ1-1	-	TRBV9	TGTGCCAGCAGGCCCTTAGCGAACACTGAAGCTTTCTTT	CASRPLANTEAFF
TRBJ2-3	TRBD1	TRBV6-5	TGTGCCAGCAACAGGGGGATCACAGATACGCAGTATTTT	CASNRGITDTQYF
TRBJ2-1	-	TRBV20-1	TGCAGTGCTGGGAAGAGCGGGGAGCAGTTCTTC	CSAGKSGEQFF
TRBJ2-5	-	TRBV5-4	TGTGCCAGCAGCTTGTGGGAGCTCCAGGAGACCCAGTACTTC	CASSLWELQETQYF
TRBJ2-7	-	TRBV14	TGTGCCAGCAGCCGGACAGCCAGATTTTCTTACGAGCAGTACTTC	CASSRTARFSYEQYF
TRBJ1-3	TRBD1	TRBV13	TGTGCCAGCAGCTTAAGGGGACAGCTAAACACCATATATTTT	CASSLRGQLNTIYF
TRBJ2-7	TRBD1	TRBV28	TGTGCCAGCAGACGGGACAGCTCCTACGAGCAGTACTTC	CASRRDSSYEQYF
TRBJ1-3	-	TRBV9	TGTGCCAGCAGCGTAGGCCCCGTGGATCTGGGGGCAGGAAGGAACACCATATATTTT	CASSVGPVDLGAGRNTIYF
TRBJ2-6	-	TRBV6-1	TGTGCCAGCAGTCCCCAATCTACCGGGGCCAACGTCCTGACTTTC	CASSPQSTGANVLTF
TRBJ2-7	-	TRBV6-1	TGTGCCAGCAGTGAATCTTACGAGCAGTACTTC	CASSESYEQYF
TRBJ2-1	-	TRBV15	TGTGCCACCAGCAGAGGGGGGGAGTATCATGAGCAGTTCTTC	CATSRGGEYHEQFF
TRBJ1-2	-	TRBV5-8	TGTGCCAGCAGCCCCCAGGGGAACTATGGCTACACCTTC	CASSPQGNYGYTF
TRBJ1-1	-	TRBV15	TGTGCCACCAGCAGAACTCGACAGATGAACACTGAAGCTTTCTTT	CATSRTRQMNTEAFF
TRBJ1-1	-	TRBV18	TGTGCCAGCTCACTCCCGGGGGGGGGAGACACTGAAGCTTTCTTT	CASSLPGGGDTEAFF
TRBJ2-1	-	TRBV5-6	TGTGCCAGCAGCTGGGGGCGGCCCGGGCATGAGCAGTTCTTC	CASSWGRPGHEQFF
TRBJ2-1	TRBD2	TRBV19	TGTGCCAGTAGTATTTGGGGCCTAGCGGGGGACAATGAGCAGTTCTTC	CASSIWGLAGDNEQFF
TRBJ2-2	TRBD1	TRBV4-1	TGCGCCAGCAGCGAGCCGGGACAGGGGATCTGGGAGCTGTTTTTT	CASSEPGQGIWELFF
TRBJ2-7	-	TRBV6-1	TGCGCCAGCAGTGAAGACGTGAACAGTAGCTACGAGCAGTACTTC	CASSEDVNSSYEQYF
TRBJ2-7	TRBD1	TRBV7-8	TGTGCCAGCAGCTTAACGACAGGGAATTGGGCGGTTCCCTACGAGCAGTACTTC	CASSLTTGNWAVPYEQYF
TRBJ2-4	TRBD2	TRBV28	TGTGCCAGCAAAAGGACTAGCGGGGGCCTTAACATTCAGTACTTC	CASKRTSGGLNIQYF